This TCR beta chain was obtained from a study of graft-versus-host responses after intestinal transplantation. Method: immunoSEQ multiplex PCR; TCRdb's copy keeps in-frame clones and lacks some. The table includes 55,000 to 75,000 clones, nearly 85% detected once. Notes on this clone: What it binds is unknown.

V trimming: 3 bases; J trimming: 2 bases; junction bases outside the gene matches: 10. The CDR3 length is 18 residues. Germline assignment: CDR1 MGHRA and CDR2 YSYEKL. Source: unstimulated CD4+ T cells sorted from spleen or lymph node cells, taken before transplant. The chain is built from TRBV4-1 and TRBJ2-6, with 7 positions matching TRBD1. This clonotype was obtained from a human donor who was the organ donor for an intestinal transplant. The CDR3 DNA reads TGCGCCAGCAGCCAGGGACAGAATCAAAGGCCTGGGGCCAACGTCCTGACTTTC. Its translation: CASSQGQNQRPGANVLTF.